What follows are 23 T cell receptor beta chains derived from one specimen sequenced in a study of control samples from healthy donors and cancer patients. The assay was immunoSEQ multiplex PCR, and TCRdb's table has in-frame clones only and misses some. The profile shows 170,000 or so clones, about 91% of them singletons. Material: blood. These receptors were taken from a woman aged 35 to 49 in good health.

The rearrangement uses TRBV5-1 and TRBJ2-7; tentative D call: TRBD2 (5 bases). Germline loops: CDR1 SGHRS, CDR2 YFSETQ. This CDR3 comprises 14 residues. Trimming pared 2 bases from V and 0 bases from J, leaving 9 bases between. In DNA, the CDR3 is TGCGCCAGCAGCTTTGGACTGAGCTCCTACGAGCAGTACTTC. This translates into CASSFGLSSYEQYF.

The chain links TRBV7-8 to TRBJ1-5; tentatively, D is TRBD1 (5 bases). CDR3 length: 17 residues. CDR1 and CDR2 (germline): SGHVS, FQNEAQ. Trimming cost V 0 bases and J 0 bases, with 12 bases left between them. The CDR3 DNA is TGTGCCAGCAGCTTAGCCCAGGGTCCCTATAGCAATCAGCCCCAGCATTTT. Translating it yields CASSLAQGPYSNQPQHF.

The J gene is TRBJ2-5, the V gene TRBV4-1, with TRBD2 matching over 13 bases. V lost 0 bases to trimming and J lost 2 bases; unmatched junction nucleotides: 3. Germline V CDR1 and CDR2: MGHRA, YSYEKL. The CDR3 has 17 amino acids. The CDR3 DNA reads TGCGCCAGCAGCCAAGAACTAGCGGGGGGGTTACAAGAGACCCAGTACTTC. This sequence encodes CASSQELAGGLQETQYF.

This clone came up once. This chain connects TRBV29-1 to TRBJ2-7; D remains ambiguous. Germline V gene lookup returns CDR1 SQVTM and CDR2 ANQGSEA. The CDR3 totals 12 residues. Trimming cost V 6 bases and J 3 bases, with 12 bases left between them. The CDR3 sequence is CSVQPQGYEQYF. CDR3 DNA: TGCAGCGTCCAGCCCCAAGGCTACGAGCAGTACTTC.

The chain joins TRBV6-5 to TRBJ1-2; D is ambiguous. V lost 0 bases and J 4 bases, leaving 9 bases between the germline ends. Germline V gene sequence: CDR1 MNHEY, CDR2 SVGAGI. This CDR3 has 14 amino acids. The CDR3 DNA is TGTGCCAGCAGTTACTCGAGAAAGGGCTATGGCTACACCTTC. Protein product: CASSYSRKGYGYTF.

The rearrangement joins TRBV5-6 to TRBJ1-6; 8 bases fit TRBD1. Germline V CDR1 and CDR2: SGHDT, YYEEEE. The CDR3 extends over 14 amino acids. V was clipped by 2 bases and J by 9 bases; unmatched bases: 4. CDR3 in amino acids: CASSFYRGGSPLHF. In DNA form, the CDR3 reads TGTGCCAGCAGCTTCTACAGGGGGGGTTCACCCCTCCACTTT.

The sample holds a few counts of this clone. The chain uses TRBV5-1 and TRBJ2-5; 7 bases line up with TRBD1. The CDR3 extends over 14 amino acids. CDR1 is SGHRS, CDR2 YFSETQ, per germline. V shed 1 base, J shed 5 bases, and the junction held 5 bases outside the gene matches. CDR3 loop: CASSLRGRGETQYF. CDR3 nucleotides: TGCGCCAGCAGCTTGAGGGGGCGCGGCGAGACCCAGTACTTC.

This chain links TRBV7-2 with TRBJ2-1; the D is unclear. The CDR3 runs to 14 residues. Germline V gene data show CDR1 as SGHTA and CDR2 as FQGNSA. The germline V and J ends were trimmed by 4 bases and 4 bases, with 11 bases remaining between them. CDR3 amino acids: CASSSRTKYNEQFF. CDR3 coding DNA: TGTGCCAGCAGCTCAAGGACGAAATACAATGAGCAGTTCTTC.

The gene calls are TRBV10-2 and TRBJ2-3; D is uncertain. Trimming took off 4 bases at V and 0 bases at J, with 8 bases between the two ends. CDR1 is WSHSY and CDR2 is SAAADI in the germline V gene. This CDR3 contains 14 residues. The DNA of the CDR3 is TGCGCCAGCAGTGGCATTTCTAGCACAGATACGCAGTATTTT. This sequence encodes CASSGISSTDTQYF.

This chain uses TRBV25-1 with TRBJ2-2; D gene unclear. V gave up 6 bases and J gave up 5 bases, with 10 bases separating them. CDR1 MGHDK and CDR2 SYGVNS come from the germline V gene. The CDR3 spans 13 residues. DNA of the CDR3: TGTGCCAGCAGCTTTGTTAGAACCGGGGAGCTGTTTTTT. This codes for CASSFVRTGELFF.

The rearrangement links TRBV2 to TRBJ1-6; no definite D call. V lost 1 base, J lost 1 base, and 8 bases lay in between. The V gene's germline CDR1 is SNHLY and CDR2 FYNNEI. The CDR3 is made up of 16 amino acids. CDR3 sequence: CASSEVWVSYNSPLHF. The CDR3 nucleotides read TGTGCCAGCAGTGAAGTGTGGGTTTCCTATAATTCACCCCTCCACTTT. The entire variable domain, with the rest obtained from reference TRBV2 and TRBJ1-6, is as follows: EPEVTQTPSHQVTQMGQEVILRCVPISNHLYFYWYRQILGQKVEFLVSFYNNEISEKSEIFDDQFSVERPDGSNFTLKIRSTKLEDSAMYFCASSEVWVSYNSPLHFGNGTRLTVT.

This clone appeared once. CDR3 in DNA: TGTGCCAGTAGAGCGGTCCTTGAAGCTTTCTTT. As protein: CASRAVLEAFF. V and J are TRBV19 and TRBJ1-1; D remains ambiguous. Germline-derived CDR1 and CDR2 are LNHDA and SQIVND (reference sequence). V dropped 6 bases and J dropped 7 bases, with 9 bases sitting between them. This CDR3 contains 11 residues.

The CDR3 DNA sequence: TGTGCCATCAGTTCCCCAGGCATTAACACTGAAGCTTTCTTT. Translation gives CAISSPGINTEAFF. The chain joins TRBV10-3 to TRBJ1-1, with no clear D. CDR3 length: 14 residues. Trimming pared 5 bases from V and 2 bases from J, leaving 12 bases between. Germline lookup yields CDR1 ENHRY and CDR2 SYGVKD.

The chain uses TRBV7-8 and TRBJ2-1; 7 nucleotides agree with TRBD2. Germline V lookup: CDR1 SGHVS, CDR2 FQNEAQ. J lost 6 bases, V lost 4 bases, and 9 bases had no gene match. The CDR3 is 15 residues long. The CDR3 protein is CASSSAGTMGNEQFF. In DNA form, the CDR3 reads TGTGCCAGCAGCTCCGCCGGGACTATGGGCAATGAGCAGTTCTTC.

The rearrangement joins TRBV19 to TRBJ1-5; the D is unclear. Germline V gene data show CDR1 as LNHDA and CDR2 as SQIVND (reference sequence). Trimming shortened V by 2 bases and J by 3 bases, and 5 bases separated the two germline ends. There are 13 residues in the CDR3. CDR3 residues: CASSILDNQPQHF. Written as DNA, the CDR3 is TGTGCCAGTAGTATACTAGACAATCAGCCCCAGCATTTT.

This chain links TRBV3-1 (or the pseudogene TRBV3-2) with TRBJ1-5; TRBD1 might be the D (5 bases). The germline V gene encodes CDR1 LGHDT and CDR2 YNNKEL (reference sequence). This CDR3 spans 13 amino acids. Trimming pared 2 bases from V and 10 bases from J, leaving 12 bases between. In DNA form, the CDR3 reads TGTGCCAGCAGCCAACGGGGGGAGGGACCCCAGCATTTT. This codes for CASSQRGEGPQHF.

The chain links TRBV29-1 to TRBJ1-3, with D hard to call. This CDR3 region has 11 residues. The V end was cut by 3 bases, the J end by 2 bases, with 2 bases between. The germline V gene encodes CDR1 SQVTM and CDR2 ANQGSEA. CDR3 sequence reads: CSVDTGNTIYF. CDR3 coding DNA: TGCAGCGTTGATACTGGAAACACCATATATTTT.

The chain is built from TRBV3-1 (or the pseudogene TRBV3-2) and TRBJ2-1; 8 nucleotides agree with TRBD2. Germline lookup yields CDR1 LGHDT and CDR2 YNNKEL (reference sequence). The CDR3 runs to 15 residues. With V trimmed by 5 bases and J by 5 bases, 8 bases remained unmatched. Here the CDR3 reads CASSSGGPGDNEQFF. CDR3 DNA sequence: TGTGCCAGCAGCAGCGGGGGCCCCGGGGACAATGAGCAGTTCTTC.

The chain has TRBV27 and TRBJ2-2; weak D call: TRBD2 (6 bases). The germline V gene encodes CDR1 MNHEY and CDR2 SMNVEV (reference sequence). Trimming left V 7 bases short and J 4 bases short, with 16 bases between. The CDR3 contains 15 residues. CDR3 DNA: TGTGCCAGCACCGGGACCCCCGGGGGCACCGGGGAGCTGTTTTTT. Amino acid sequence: CASTGTPGGTGELFF.

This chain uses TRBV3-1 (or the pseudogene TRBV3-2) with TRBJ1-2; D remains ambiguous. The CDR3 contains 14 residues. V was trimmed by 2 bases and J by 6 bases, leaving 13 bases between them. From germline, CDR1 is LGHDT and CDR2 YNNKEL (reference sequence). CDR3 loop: CASSQIGRPDGYTF. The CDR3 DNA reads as TGTGCCAGCAGCCAAATAGGCCGGCCCGATGGCTACACCTTC.

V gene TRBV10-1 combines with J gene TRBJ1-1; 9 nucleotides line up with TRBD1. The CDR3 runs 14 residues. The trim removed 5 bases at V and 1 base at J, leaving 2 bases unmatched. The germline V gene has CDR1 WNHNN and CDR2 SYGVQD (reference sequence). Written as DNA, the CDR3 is TGCGCCAGCAGTTCGGACAGGGGGAACACTGAAGCTTTCTTT. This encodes CASSSDRGNTEAFF.

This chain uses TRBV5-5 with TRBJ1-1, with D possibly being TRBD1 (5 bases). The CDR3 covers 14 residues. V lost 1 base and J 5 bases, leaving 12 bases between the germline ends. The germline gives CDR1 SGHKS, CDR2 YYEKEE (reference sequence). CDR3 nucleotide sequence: TGTGCCAGCAGCTTGTGGGGGGTGGGAACTGAAGCTTTCTTT. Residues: CASSLWGVGTEAFF.

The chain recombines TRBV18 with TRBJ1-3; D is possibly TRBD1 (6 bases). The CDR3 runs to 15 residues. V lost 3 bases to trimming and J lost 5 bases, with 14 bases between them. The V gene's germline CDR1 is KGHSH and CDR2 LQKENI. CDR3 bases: TGTGCCAGCTCACCCTACAGGGACGGGCGAAACACCATATATTTT. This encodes CASSPYRDGRNTIYF.